This passage covers 21 T cell receptor beta chains from one sample sequenced in a study of blood T cell repertoires in COVID-19. Profiling relied on immunoSEQ multiplex PCR, and the TCRdb table lists in-frame clones only, not all of them. The repertoire holds a few hundred thousand clones, with around four fifths as singletons. Sequencing input: peripheral blood. The receptor source for this set is a man aged 25 to 45 who had recovered from COVID-19.

The chain carries TRBV20-1 and TRBJ2-5; tentative D call: TRBD2 (7 bases). The CDR3 runs to 11 residues. Trimming left V 7 bases short and J 4 bases short, with 10 bases between. Germline CDR1 reads DFQATT; CDR2 reads SNEGSKA (reference sequence). The DNA of the CDR3 is TGCAGTGGGGGGGGCTTAGAGACCCAGTACTTC. Translating gives CSGGGLETQYF.

The chain uses TRBV2 and TRBJ1-1; unclear D gene. Between the trimmed V and J ends, which lost 1 base and 6 bases, there was a span of 12 bases. The germline V gene encodes CDR1 SNHLY and CDR2 FYNNEI. This CDR3 contains 14 residues. The CDR3 spells CASSEVRAPPEAFF. CDR3 bases: TGTGCCAGCAGTGAAGTGAGGGCGCCCCCTGAAGCTTTCTTT.

This clone has just one count. The chain has TRBV6-5 and TRBJ2-7; D might be TRBD1 (6 bases). CDR1 and CDR2 from the germline V gene are MNHEY and SVGAGI. The CDR3 spans 13 residues. V was cut by 6 bases and J by 5 bases, with 14 bases left in between. The CDR3 loop is CASRTTGFHEQYF. In DNA, the CDR3 is TGTGCCAGCAGGACGACAGGTTTTCACGAGCAGTACTTC.

CDR3 sequence (DNA): TGTGCCACCACGACTAGCGGGGGCACACATTACAATGAGCAGTTCTTC. This gives the protein CATTTSGGTHYNEQFF. V gene TRBV5-4 combines with J gene TRBJ2-1, with TRBD2 matching over 12 bases. Unmatched junction bases numbered 11, after V lost 9 bases and J lost 4 bases. The CDR3 covers 16 residues. Germline CDR1 is SGHNT and CDR2 is YYREEE (reference sequence).

The CDR3 here is CASSVVWATGELFF. In DNA form, the CDR3 reads TGTGCCAGCAGCGTTGTCTGGGCCACCGGGGAGCTGTTTTTT. The chain couples TRBV9 to TRBJ2-2, with no clear D. Trimming shortened V by 2 bases and J by 4 bases, and 9 bases separated the two germline ends. Germline V lookup: CDR1 SGDLS, CDR2 YYNGEE. This CDR3 region has 14 residues.

The chain links TRBV5-5 to TRBJ2-3; 9 nucleotides agree with TRBD1. The CDR3 has 16 amino acids. The germline V gene has CDR1 SGHKS and CDR2 YYEKEE (reference sequence). The V gene end was trimmed by 5 bases and the J gene end by 1 base; junction bases not matched to a gene: 8. The CDR3 loop is CASRGWGQGGTDTQYF. The CDR3 nucleotides read TGTGCCAGCAGGGGGTGGGGACAGGGAGGCACAGATACGCAGTATTTT.

The chain joins TRBV6-5 to TRBJ2-5; no firm D call. Germline CDR1 MNHEY, CDR2 SVGAGI. Trimming left V 5 bases short and J 2 bases short, with 6 bases between. This CDR3 contains 12 residues. The CDR3 DNA is TGTGCCAGCAGTCGTAGACAAGAGACCCAGTACTTC. Its translation is CASSRRQETQYF.

The chain joins TRBV19 to TRBJ2-1; D is possibly TRBD2 (6 bases). V was cut by 7 bases and J by 5 bases, with 15 bases left in between. CDR1 is LNHDA and CDR2 is SQIVND in the germline V gene (reference sequence). The CDR3 has 14 amino acids. CDR3 loop: CASTSGVRDNEQFF. CDR3 nucleotides: TGTGCCAGTACATCGGGGGTCAGGGACAATGAGCAGTTCTTC. The whole variable domain, filled in from reference TRBV19 and TRBJ2-1, reads DGGITQSPKYLFRKEGQNVTLSCEQNLNHDAMYWYRQDPGQGLRLIYYSQIVNDFQKGDIAEGYSVSREKKESFPLTVTSAQKNPTAFYLCASTSGVRDNEQFFGPGTRLTVL.

The CDR3 nucleotides read TGTGCCGGGGGGGCTACTAGCGGGTTTCGAGAGACCCAGTACTTC. Translating gives CAGGATSGFRETQYF. This chain joins TRBV6-5 and TRBJ2-5, with 9 positions matching TRBD2. CDR3 length: 15 amino acids. The trim removed 11 bases at V and 4 bases at J, leaving 14 bases unmatched. Per germline, CDR1 MNHEY and CDR2 SVGAGI.

J is TRBJ1-2 and V is TRBV28; D not certain. The CDR3 is 14 residues long. V was trimmed by 7 bases and J by 2 bases, leaving 14 bases between them. The germline V gene has CDR1 MDHEN and CDR2 SYDVKM. In DNA form, the CDR3 reads TGTGCCAGCACCCAGGTGAACCGCAACTATGGCTACACCTTC. Its protein product is CASTQVNRNYGYTF.

This clone was counted once. The chain carries TRBV7-9 and TRBJ2-1, with TRBD1 matching over 9 bases. Trimming cost V 2 bases and J 6 bases; bases outside gene matches: 8. This CDR3 comprises 16 residues. CDR1 is SEHNR, CDR2 FQNEAQ, per germline (reference sequence). The CDR3 DNA reads TGTGCCAGCAGCTTATCTCGGGAGACAGGGGGCAATGAGCAGTTCTTC. Translating it yields CASSLSRETGGNEQFF.

The rearrangement uses TRBV19 and TRBJ1-5; 10 bases agree with TRBD1. With V trimmed by 3 bases and J by 6 bases, 5 bases remained unmatched. The CDR3 has 15 residues. Per germline, CDR1 LNHDA and CDR2 SQIVND (reference sequence). The CDR3 here is CASSMYGDRGQPQHF. CDR3 DNA: TGTGCCAGTAGTATGTATGGGGACAGGGGTCAGCCCCAGCATTTT.

The CDR3 spells CAISESGQGRNGYTF. The CDR3 nucleotides read TGTGCCATCAGTGAGTCGGGACAGGGGAGGAATGGCTACACCTTC. This chain uses TRBV10-3 with TRBJ1-2; 10 nucleotides align to TRBD1. V lost 0 bases and J lost 6; bases outside the gene matches: 4. The CDR3 sequence is 15 residues long. Per germline, CDR1 ENHRY and CDR2 SYGVKD.

The genes are TRBV28 and TRBJ1-5, with D possibly TRBD1 on 6 matching bases. Germline V gene data show CDR1 as MDHEN and CDR2 as SYDVKM. Trimming stripped 6 bases from V and 7 bases from J, with 22 bases between. This CDR3 region has 16 residues. CDR3 sequence reads: CASRTPRQETGQPQHF. DNA for the CDR3: TGTGCCAGCAGAACCCCAAGACAGGAGACGGGGCAGCCCCAGCATTTT.

This rearrangement joins TRBV7-2 to TRBJ1-2; 7 bases match TRBD1. Germline V gene lookup returns CDR1 SGHTA and CDR2 FQGNSA. V trimming: 2 bases; J trimming: 7 bases; junction bases outside the gene matches: 7. CDR3 length: 14 residues. Here the CDR3 reads CASSLLEGAVGYTF. The DNA for the CDR3 is TGTGCCAGCAGCTTACTCGAGGGGGCGGTTGGCTACACCTTC.

The rearrangement links TRBV23-1 to TRBJ1-5, with D unclear. TRBV23-1 is reported as an ORF; its role is uncertain. The V end lost 4 bases, the J end lost 0 bases, and 10 bases lay between the germline ends. The CDR3 is 15 amino acids. CDR3 sequence reads: CASSPGLGSNQPQHF. For the CDR3, the DNA is TGCGCCAGCAGTCCCGGGTTGGGTAGCAATCAGCCCCAGCATTTT.

The V gene is TRBV28, the J gene TRBJ1-6, with 10 bases identical to TRBD1. CDR3 length: 17 amino acids. Per the germline V gene, CDR1 is MDHEN and CDR2 is SYDVKM. J lost 7 bases, V lost 7 bases, and 13 bases had no gene match. The chain's CDR3 is CASTPPVGGQGNSPLHF. DNA for the CDR3: TGTGCCAGCACCCCGCCGGTCGGGGGACAGGGGAATTCACCCCTCCACTTT.

The V and J genes are TRBV11-2 and TRBJ2-2; TRBD2 agrees at 11 bases. J lost 5 bases, V lost 2 bases, and 7 bases had no gene match. There are 17 residues in the CDR3. Germline V CDR1 and CDR2: SGHAT, FQNNGV. The CDR3 nucleotides read TGTGCCAGCAGCTTATTTTGGATAGCGGGGGGGACCGGGGAGCTGTTTTTT. Translating it yields CASSLFWIAGGTGELFF.

The CDR3 protein is CASSKRTGFKDEKLFF. DNA of the CDR3: TGTGCCAGCAGTAAACGGACAGGGTTTAAGGATGAAAAACTGTTTTTT. The genes are TRBV28 and TRBJ1-4, with 8 bases identical to TRBD1. This CDR3 is 16 amino acids long. The junction had 11 bases not matched to a gene; V was cut back by 5 bases and J by 6 bases. Germline CDR1 reads MDHEN; CDR2 reads SYDVKM. Full variable domain (rest looked up from reference TRBV28 and TRBJ1-4): DVKVTQSSRYLVKRTGEKVFLECVQDMDHENMFWYRQDPGLGLRLIYFSYDVKMKEKGDIPEGYSVSREKKERFSLILESASTNQTSMYLCASSKRTGFKDEKLFFGSGTQLSVL.

The chain employs TRBV3-1 (or the pseudogene TRBV3-2) and TRBJ2-7, with D perhaps matching TRBD2 (5 bases). Trimming shortened V by 4 bases and J by 6 bases, and 16 bases separated the two germline ends. CDR1 is LGHDT and CDR2 is YNNKEL in the germline V gene (reference sequence). The CDR3 sequence is 14 residues long. In DNA, the CDR3 is TGTGCCAGCAGCCCGGGATCGAGTTTCGCCGAGCAGTACGTC. This gives the protein CASSPGSSFAEQYV.

This clone was seen only once. V is TRBV5-1 and J is TRBJ2-2, with D maybe TRBD1 (5 bases). CDR1 and CDR2 (germline): SGHRS, YFSETQ. The CDR3 is 16 residues long. The V gene lost 0 bases and the J gene lost 4 bases, with 13 bases spanning the gap. This chain's CDR3 is CASSLEGVIGTGELFF. For the CDR3, the DNA is TGCGCCAGCAGCTTGGAAGGGGTAATAGGCACCGGGGAGCTGTTTTTT.